The T cell receptor beta chain described here comes from a study of T-cell reconstitution after alpha-beta-depleted transplantation in children. V gave up 8 bases and J gave up 5 bases; unmatched junction bases: 3. CDR3 length equals 12 residues. CDR1 is SNHLY and CDR2 is FYNNEI in the germline V gene. TCRbeta library construction was performed incorporating unique molecular identifiers. Via MiXCR, TCRdb re-called the PCR reads, giving one row per CDR3 protein. The top ten hold around 2.5% of the sample, which has tens of thousands of distinct CDR3 sequences, 7.3% seen once. The table lists this clonotype with many counts.

Sequencing was performed on PBMCs from the stem cell graft donor, taken from the stem cell graft. The chain uses TRBV2 and TRBJ1-2, with 9 bases lining up with TRBD1. The source is a human donor who donated a stem cell graft to a child with acute lymphoblastic leukemia. CDR3 loop: CASSGQGYGYTF. For the CDR3, the DNA is TGTGCCAGCTCGGGACAGGGATATGGCTACACCTTC.